The rows below give T cell receptor beta chains drawn from one sample of a study of graft-versus-host responses after intestinal transplantation. No antigen has been identified for these receptors. Profiling relied on immunoSEQ multiplex PCR, and the TCRdb table lists in-frame clones only, not all of them. The table records tens of thousands of clones, less than 90% of them present only once. The material sequenced was unstimulated CD4+ T cells sorted from spleen or lymph node cells, taken before intestinal transplant. The receptors were gathered from a human donor who received an intestinal transplant. CDR3s include the opening cysteine and the closing phenylalanine or tryptophan. A D gene is named only where the DNA matches it firmly. The size of a clone is reported for some rows only, either as once, few or many, or as a class for expanded clones.

cdr3_aa: CASSEMAPNTGELFF
cdr3_nt: TGTGCCAGCAGTGAGATGGCACCGAACACCGGGGAGCTGTTTTTT
j_call: TRBJ2-2
d_call: .
clone_size: .
v_call: TRBV6-4

cdr3_aa: CAISRGGNDDSPLHF
cdr3_nt: TGTGCCATCAGCCGCGGAGGGAACGATGATTCACCCCTCCACTTT
j_call: TRBJ1-6
d_call: .
clone_size: .
v_call: TRBV10-3

cdr3_aa: CASSATSGNYEQYF
cdr3_nt: TGCGCCAGCAGCGCTACTAGCGGGAACTACGAGCAGTACTTC
j_call: TRBJ2-7
d_call: TRBD2
clone_size: .
v_call: TRBV5-1

cdr3_aa: CAWMVGDTQYF
cdr3_nt: TGTGCCTGGATGGTGGGCGATACGCAGTATTTT
j_call: TRBJ2-3
d_call: .
clone_size: once
v_call: TRBV30

cdr3_aa: CASSPTAHTQYF
cdr3_nt: TGTGCCAGTAGTCCGACAGCCCATACGCAGTATTTT
j_call: TRBJ2-3
d_call: .
clone_size: .
v_call: TRBV19

cdr3_aa: CASSEMRGRLEEKLFF
cdr3_nt: TGTGCCAGCAGTGAAATGCGGGGGCGACTGGAAGAAAAACTGTTTTTT
j_call: TRBJ1-4
d_call: .
clone_size: once
v_call: TRBV2

cdr3_aa: CASSYSPPSSGNTIYF
cdr3_nt: TGTGCCAGCAGTTACTCCCCGCCGAGCTCTGGAAACACCATATATTTT
j_call: TRBJ1-3
d_call: .
clone_size: .
v_call: TRBV6-5

cdr3_aa: CASSLMGRAAGELFF
cdr3_nt: TGTGCCAGCAGCTTAATGGGCAGGGCAGCCGGGGAGCTGTTTTTT
j_call: TRBJ2-2
d_call: .
clone_size: .
v_call: TRBV7-3

cdr3_aa: CASSQGQNYGYTF
cdr3_nt: TGTGCCAGCAGTCAGGGTCAAAATTATGGCTACACCTTC
j_call: TRBJ1-2
d_call: .
clone_size: .
v_call: TRBV28

cdr3_aa: CASSLGGTLGGYEQYF
cdr3_nt: TGTGCCAGCAGCCTCGGCGGGACCCTCGGGGGTTACGAGCAGTACTTC
j_call: TRBJ2-7
d_call: .
clone_size: .
v_call: TRBV13

cdr3_aa: CASSLTSGSSYEQYF
cdr3_nt: TGTGCCAGCAGCTTAACTAGCGGGAGCTCCTACGAGCAGTACTTC
j_call: TRBJ2-7
d_call: TRBD2
clone_size: .
v_call: TRBV7-3

cdr3_aa: CASTKNNQPQHF
cdr3_nt: TGTGCCAGCACCAAAAACAATCAGCCCCAGCATTTT
j_call: TRBJ1-5
d_call: .
clone_size: .
v_call: TRBV28

cdr3_aa: CASSFQGTGELFF
cdr3_nt: TGTGCCAGCAGCTTTCAGGGAACCGGGGAGCTGTTTTTT
j_call: TRBJ2-2
d_call: .
clone_size: .
v_call: TRBV7-2

cdr3_aa: CASRQGQGQTGYTF
cdr3_nt: TGTGCCAGCAGACAAGGACAGGGCCAGACTGGCTACACCTTC
j_call: TRBJ1-2
d_call: TRBD1
clone_size: .
v_call: TRBV28

cdr3_aa: CASSLAVGAYGYTF
cdr3_nt: TGCGCCAGCAGCTTGGCCGTGGGGGCCTATGGCTACACCTTC
j_call: TRBJ1-2
d_call: .
clone_size: .
v_call: TRBV5-1

cdr3_aa: CASSLLAGGFVNEQFF
cdr3_nt: TGTGCCAGCAGCCTCCTTGCGGGAGGGTTTGTGAATGAGCAGTTCTTC
j_call: TRBJ2-1
d_call: TRBD2
clone_size: .
v_call: TRBV7-2

cdr3_aa: CASSHAQGQAYGYTF
cdr3_nt: TGTGCCAGCAGCCACGCCCAAGGACAGGCCTATGGCTACACCTTC
j_call: TRBJ1-2
d_call: TRBD1
clone_size: once
v_call: TRBV16

cdr3_aa: CASSWTSGSYEQYF
cdr3_nt: TGTGCCAGCAGTTGGACTAGCGGCTCCTACGAGCAGTACTTC
j_call: TRBJ2-7
d_call: TRBD2
clone_size: .
v_call: TRBV27

cdr3_aa: CATSRKGQEKLFF
cdr3_nt: TGTGCCACCAGCAGGAAGGGACAGGAAAAACTGTTTTTT
j_call: TRBJ1-4
d_call: TRBD1
clone_size: .
v_call: TRBV15

cdr3_aa: CASSLRGTSGVKETQYF
cdr3_nt: TGTGCCAGCAGTCTCCGAGGGACTAGCGGGGTTAAAGAGACCCAGTACTTC
j_call: TRBJ2-5
d_call: TRBD2
clone_size: once
v_call: TRBV27

cdr3_aa: CASSEGRGRDTGELFF
cdr3_nt: TGTGCCAGCAGTGAAGGCAGGGGGCGAGACACCGGGGAGCTGTTTTTT
j_call: TRBJ2-2
d_call: TRBD1
clone_size: .
v_call: TRBV6-1

cdr3_aa: CASGQAVGAQHF
cdr3_nt: TGTGCCAGCGGACAGGCCGTGGGGGCCCAGCATTTT
j_call: TRBJ1-5
d_call: TRBD1
clone_size: .
v_call: TRBV6-5

cdr3_aa: CASSLSPPRGQGAWETQYF
cdr3_nt: TGTGCCAGCAGTTTAAGCCCCCCCCGAGGGCAGGGGGCTTGGGAGACCCAGTACTTC
j_call: TRBJ2-5
d_call: TRBD1
clone_size: .
v_call: TRBV27

cdr3_aa: CASSVLTGGDQPQHF
cdr3_nt: TGTGCCAGCAGCGTGCTGACAGGGGGCGATCAGCCCCAGCATTTT
j_call: TRBJ1-5
d_call: TRBD1
clone_size: .
v_call: TRBV2

cdr3_aa: CASSALTSGNEQFF
cdr3_nt: TGTGCCAGCAGTGCCTTAACTAGCGGGAATGAGCAGTTCTTC
j_call: TRBJ2-1
d_call: TRBD2
clone_size: .
v_call: TRBV6-6

cdr3_aa: CASGGGLAGGEQFF
cdr3_nt: TGTGCCAGCGGGGGGGGACTAGCGGGAGGAGAGCAGTTCTTC
j_call: TRBJ2-1
d_call: TRBD2
clone_size: .
v_call: TRBV4-2

cdr3_aa: CASSQGLAGVSEQFF
cdr3_nt: TGTGCCAGCAGTCAAGGACTAGCGGGAGTCAGCGAGCAGTTCTTC
j_call: TRBJ2-1
d_call: TRBD2
clone_size: .
v_call: TRBV27

cdr3_aa: CASNAQLGLAGEGDTQYF
cdr3_nt: TGTGCCAGCAACGCCCAGTTGGGACTAGCGGGAGAGGGAGATACGCAGTATTTT
j_call: TRBJ2-3
d_call: TRBD2
clone_size: .
v_call: TRBV28

cdr3_aa: CASSDQYEQFF
cdr3_nt: TGTGCCAGCAGTGATCAGTATGAGCAGTTCTTC
j_call: TRBJ2-1
d_call: .
clone_size: .
v_call: TRBV2

cdr3_aa: CASSGALKRRTGELFF
cdr3_nt: TGTGCCAGCAGCGGGGCCCTAAAACGGAGAACCGGGGAGCTGTTTTTT
j_call: TRBJ2-2
d_call: .
clone_size: few
v_call: TRBV7-9

cdr3_aa: CASKSTVLYGYTF
cdr3_nt: TGTGCCAGCAAGTCGACAGTCCTCTATGGCTACACCTTC
j_call: TRBJ1-2
d_call: .
clone_size: few
v_call: TRBV6-4

cdr3_aa: CASSVAAGQGGETQYF
cdr3_nt: TGTGCCAGCAGCGTAGCGGCCGGGCAGGGCGGAGAGACCCAGTACTTC
j_call: TRBJ2-5
d_call: .
clone_size: .
v_call: TRBV9

cdr3_aa: CASSPRSRETQYF
cdr3_nt: TGTGCCAGCAGCCCTCGCAGCAGGGAGACCCAGTACTTC
j_call: TRBJ2-5
d_call: .
clone_size: .
v_call: TRBV6-5

cdr3_aa: CTSTTLDSNTDTQYF
cdr3_nt: TGCACCAGTACCACCTTGGACAGTAACACAGATACGCAGTATTTT
j_call: TRBJ2-3
d_call: .
clone_size: .
v_call: TRBV1

cdr3_aa: CASSEQGEQYF
cdr3_nt: TGTGCCAGCAGTGAACAGGGCGAGCAGTACTTC
j_call: TRBJ2-7
d_call: .
clone_size: .
v_call: TRBV6-1

cdr3_aa: CASSLVGGETQYF
cdr3_nt: TGTGCCAGCAGCTTAGTGGGGGGGGAGACCCAGTACTTC
j_call: TRBJ2-5
d_call: TRBD2
clone_size: .
v_call: TRBV7-9